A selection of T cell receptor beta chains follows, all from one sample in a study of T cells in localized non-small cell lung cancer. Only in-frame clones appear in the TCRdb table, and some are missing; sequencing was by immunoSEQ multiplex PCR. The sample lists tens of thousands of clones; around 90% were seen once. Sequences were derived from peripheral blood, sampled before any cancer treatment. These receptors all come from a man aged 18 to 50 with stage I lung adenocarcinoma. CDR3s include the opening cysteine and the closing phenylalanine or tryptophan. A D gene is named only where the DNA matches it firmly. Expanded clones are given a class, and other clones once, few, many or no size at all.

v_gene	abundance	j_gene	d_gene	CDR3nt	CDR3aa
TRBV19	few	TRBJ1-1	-	TGTGCCAGTAGTACCCAGGAGGGGACTGAAGCTTTCTTT	CASSTQEGTEAFF
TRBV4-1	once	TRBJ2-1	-	TGCGCCAGCAGCCCTATCGTTGGAGGGGTCACGTACAATGAGCAGTTCTTC	CASSPIVGGVTYNEQFF
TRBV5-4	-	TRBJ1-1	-	TGTGCCAGCAGCTTGATGGGGAGTACTGAAGCTTTCTTT	CASSLMGSTEAFF
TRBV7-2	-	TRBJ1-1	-	TGTGCCAGCAGTTCCAGTAGGGTGAACACTGAAGCTTTCTTT	CASSSSRVNTEAFF
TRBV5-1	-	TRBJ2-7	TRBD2	TGCGCCAGCAGCTTGGGCCTAGCGGGTACCTACGAGCAGTACTTC	CASSLGLAGTYEQYF
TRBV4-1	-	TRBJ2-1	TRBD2	TGCGCCAGCAGCCAAGAGAAACTAGCGGGGACTAATGAGCAGTTCTTC	CASSQEKLAGTNEQFF
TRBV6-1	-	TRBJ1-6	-	TGTGCCAGCAGTGCCCCGGTGGGTGGGACGGATAATTCACCCCTCCACTTT	CASSAPVGGTDNSPLHF
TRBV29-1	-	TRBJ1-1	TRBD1	TGCGGATCCGGACAGGGGGCTACTGAAGCTTTCTTT	CGSGQGATEAFF
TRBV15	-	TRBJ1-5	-	TGTGCCACCAGCAGGGAAGTCAATCAGCCCCAGCATTTT	CATSREVNQPQHF
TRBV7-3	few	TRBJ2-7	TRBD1	TGTGCCAGCAGCCCCGGACAGGCCTCCTACGAGCAGTACTTC	CASSPGQASYEQYF
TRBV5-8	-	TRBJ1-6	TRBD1	TGTGCCAGCAGCCGAAATAAAGTGGACAGGGGATCACCCCTCCACTTT	CASSRNKVDRGSPLHF
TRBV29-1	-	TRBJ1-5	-	TGCAGCGTTGAAGGGCAGGGATTCAATCAGCCCCAGCATTTT	CSVEGQGFNQPQHF
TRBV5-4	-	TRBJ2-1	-	TGTGCCAGCAGCCTTGGGACGGCTTACAATGAGCAGTTCTTC	CASSLGTAYNEQFF
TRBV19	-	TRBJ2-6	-	TGTGCCAGTAGTATACGGGGGTCCGGAGGGGCCAACGTCCTGACTTTC	CASSIRGSGGANVLTF
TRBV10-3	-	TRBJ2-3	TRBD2	TGTGCCATCAGGGGGCGGGGGACTAGCACAGATACGCAGTATTTT	CAIRGRGTSTDTQYF
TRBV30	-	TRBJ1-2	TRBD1	TGTGCCTGGAGTAACCCTTGGACAGGGTCGTACTCTGGCTACACCTTC	CAWSNPWTGSYSGYTF
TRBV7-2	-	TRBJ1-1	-	TGTGCCAGCAGCTTATATGAGGCAACCACTGAAGCTTTCTTT	CASSLYEATTEAFF
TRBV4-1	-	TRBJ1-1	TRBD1	TGCGCCAGCAGCCGACAGGGACAACCGAACACTGAAGCTTTCTTT	CASSRQGQPNTEAFF
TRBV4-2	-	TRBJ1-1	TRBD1	TGTGCCAGCAGCCAAGATTTTGCGTCGGGACAGGGAAACACTGAAGCTTTCTTT	CASSQDFASGQGNTEAFF
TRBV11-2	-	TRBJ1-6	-	TGTGCCAGCAGCTTAGGAGATTCACCCCTCCACTTT	CASSLGDSPLHF
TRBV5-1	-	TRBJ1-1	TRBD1	TGCGCCAGCAGCTTTTCCGGGACAGCGAACACTGAAGCTTTCTTT	CASSFSGTANTEAFF
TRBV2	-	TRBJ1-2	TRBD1	TGTGCCAGCAGTGTTGAGACAGGGCTGGCGTATGGCTACACCTTC	CASSVETGLAYGYTF
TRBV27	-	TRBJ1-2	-	TGTGCCAGCCACTCCCTCAGTGGCTACACCTTC	CASHSLSGYTF
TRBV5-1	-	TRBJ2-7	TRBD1	TGCGCCAGCAGCCCTGGCCCAGGGGGCGCCGAGCAGTACTTC	CASSPGPGGAEQYF
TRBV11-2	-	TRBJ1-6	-	TGTGCCAGCAGCCTTGCCGAGGGGACAAATTCACCCCTCCACTTT	CASSLAEGTNSPLHF
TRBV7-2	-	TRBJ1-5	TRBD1	TGTGCCAGCAGCTTAGGGCAGGGGGCGGGCAATCAGCCCCAGCATTTT	CASSLGQGAGNQPQHF
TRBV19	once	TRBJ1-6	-	TGTGCCAGTAATGACCAACCCAGATCACCCCTCCACTTT	CASNDQPRSPLHF
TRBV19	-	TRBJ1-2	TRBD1	TGTGCCAGTAGCCCCATAACACAGGGGGCGGGTAACTATGGCTACACCTTC	CASSPITQGAGNYGYTF
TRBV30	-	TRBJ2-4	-	TGTGCCTGGAGTGTTATACAAACGTTAGCCAAAAACATTCAGTACTTC	CAWSVIQTLAKNIQYF
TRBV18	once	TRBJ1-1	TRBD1	TGTGCCAGCTCACGGGACAGGGGGAGAGTTGATGACACTGAAGCTTTCTTT	CASSRDRGRVDDTEAFF
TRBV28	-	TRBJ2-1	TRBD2	TGTGCCAGCAGTTTTGCCGCTTCTATGGCGGGGGTTGCGAATGAGCAGTTCTTC	CASSFAASMAGVANEQFF
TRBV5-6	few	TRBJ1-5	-	TGTGCCAGCAGCTTGGGGGGGAGGGGCAATCAGCCCCAGCATTTT	CASSLGGRGNQPQHF
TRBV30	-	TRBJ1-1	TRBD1	TGTGCCTGGAGTACCCTGGACAGGCTGAACACTGAAGCTTTCTTT	CAWSTLDRLNTEAFF
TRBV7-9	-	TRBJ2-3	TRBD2	TGTGCCAGCAGCTTACCTTTGACGGGGGGAAGCACAGATACGCAGTATTTT	CASSLPLTGGSTDTQYF
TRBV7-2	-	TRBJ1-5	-	TGTGCCAGCAGCTCTAGCAACCTTAATCAGCCCCAGCATTTT	CASSSSNLNQPQHF
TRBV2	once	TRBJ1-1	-	TGTGCCAGCAACGTAGGGATGAACACTGAAGCTTTCTTT	CASNVGMNTEAFF
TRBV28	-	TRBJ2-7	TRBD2	TGTGCCAGCGGGGGGGTCCGCGAGCAGTACTTC	CASGGVREQYF
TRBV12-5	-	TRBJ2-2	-	TGTGCTAGTGGGCGGGGGCCGGAAACCGGGGAGCTGTTTTTT	CASGRGPETGELFF